The clone carrying this T cell receptor beta chain was detected only a few times. Its matching antigen is unknown. The CDR3 length is 15 residues. V shed 5 bases and J shed 0 bases, with 13 bases lying between them. Germline CDR1 SGHTA, CDR2 FQGNSA. The data derive from a study of T-cell memory formation after mild COVID-19. Points from the study as a whole: Balance between CD4 and CD8 was seen in clones contracting day 15 to 85, and a CD4+ lean was seen in later expanders.

5'RACE with constant-segment primers built TCRalpha and TCRbeta cDNA libraries with UMIs. From the 5' RACE reads, TCRdb called clonotypes with MiXCR, one entry per CDR3 protein. Of roughly 100,000 distinct CDR3 sequences in the sample, about 15% were seen once. The TCR originated in a man in his late teens or twenties who had mild COVID-19 (a few samples of this study predate the infection). Cell type and time point are not known. This chain connects TRBV7-2 to TRBJ1-2; D is undetermined. The sequencing sample was made of PBMCs or a T cell subset sorted from them (not recorded which). The CDR3, as DNA: TGTGCCAGCAGCCAGGAGGAATTAACTAACTATGGCTACACCTTC. Protein: CASSQEELTNYGYTF.